A single sample is the source of the 8 T cell receptor beta chains below, sequenced in a study of T cell responses to AZD1222 COVID-19 vaccine. Clones were sequenced by immunoSEQ multiplex PCR, and TCRdb holds only the in-frame ones, with some missing. This table has some 96,000 clones, around 90% appearing once. The material was peripheral blood, obtained on day 0 of AZD1222 vaccination. Every receptor here comes from an adult in good health.

The chain links TRBV3-1 (or the pseudogene TRBV3-2) to TRBJ2-1, with TRBD2 matching over 10 bases. V dropped 2 bases and J dropped 5; count of bases not matched to a gene: 9. The CDR3 sequence is 17 residues long. Germline V gene sequence: CDR1 LGHDT, CDR2 YNNKEL (reference sequence). The CDR3 loop is CASSQQSTSGPHNEQFF. In DNA form, the CDR3 reads TGTGCCAGCAGCCAACAATCGACTAGCGGGCCTCACAATGAGCAGTTCTTC.

CDR3 sequence reads: CASRERGAGANVLTF. Written as DNA, the CDR3 is TGTGCCAGCAGGGAGAGGGGGGCGGGGGCCAACGTCCTGACTTTC. The V gene is TRBV5-6, the J gene TRBJ2-6, with D perhaps being TRBD1 or TRBD2 (6 bases each). Per the germline V gene, CDR1 is SGHDT and CDR2 is YYEEEE. The CDR3 is made up of 15 amino acids. V was shortened by 5 bases and J by 4 bases, with 13 bases between the two germline ends.

The chain uses TRBV28 and TRBJ2-7; 8 bases map to TRBD1. J gave up 6 bases and V 5 bases, and 15 bases lay outside the gene matches. The CDR3 runs 16 residues. Germline-derived CDR1 and CDR2 are MDHEN and SYDVKM. This chain's CDR3 is CASSTPTGAGSGEQYF. The CDR3 DNA is TGTGCCAGCAGTACACCGACAGGGGCAGGATCCGGCGAGCAGTACTTC.

The rearrangement links TRBV2 to TRBJ1-1; D remains ambiguous. CDR1 is SNHLY and CDR2 is FYNNEI in the germline V gene. V lost 3 bases to trimming and J lost 5 bases, with 10 bases between them. The CDR3 covers 13 residues. CDR3 amino acids: CASSDWVGTEAFF. The CDR3 DNA follows: TGTGCCAGCAGTGATTGGGTAGGGACTGAAGCTTTCTTT.

The chain joins TRBV7-3 to TRBJ2-2; 10 bases agree with TRBD1. Trimming removed 4 bases from V and 1 base from J; junction bases left unmatched: 3. The CDR3 totals 16 residues. Germline V gene data show CDR1 as SGHTA and CDR2 as FQGTGA. The CDR3 DNA reads as TGTGCCAGCAGCTCCCGGGACAGGGGGAACACCGGGGAGCTGTTTTTT. It yields the protein CASSSRDRGNTGELFF.

The rearrangement uses TRBV5-1 and TRBJ1-6, with 7 bases aligning to TRBD1. The CDR3 is made up of 14 amino acids. Germline V CDR1 and CDR2: SGHRS, YFSETQ. V dropped 2 bases and J dropped 5; count of bases not matched to a gene: 1. CDR3 sequence reads: CASSFGQDNSPLHF. CDR3 nucleotide sequence: TGCGCCAGCAGCTTTGGACAGGATAATTCACCCCTCCACTTT.

The V and J genes are TRBV9 and TRBJ2-7, with 8 positions matching TRBD2. Germline CDR1 and CDR2: SGDLS and YYNGEE. The ends lost 0 bases at V and 7 bases at J; junction bases unmatched: 9. The CDR3 runs to 15 residues. CDR3 residues: CASSVGGAGVKEQYF. The CDR3 nucleotides read TGTGCCAGCAGCGTAGGAGGAGCGGGAGTCAAGGAGCAGTACTTC.

The chain carries TRBV18 and TRBJ1-1; D not certain. V was trimmed by 1 base and J by 1 base, leaving 10 bases between them. The CDR3 runs 15 residues. Germline-derived CDR1 and CDR2 are KGHSH and LQKENI. DNA of the CDR3: TGTGCCAGCTCACCACGGGGAGACCAGAACACTGAAGCTTTCTTT. Translating gives CASSPRGDQNTEAFF.